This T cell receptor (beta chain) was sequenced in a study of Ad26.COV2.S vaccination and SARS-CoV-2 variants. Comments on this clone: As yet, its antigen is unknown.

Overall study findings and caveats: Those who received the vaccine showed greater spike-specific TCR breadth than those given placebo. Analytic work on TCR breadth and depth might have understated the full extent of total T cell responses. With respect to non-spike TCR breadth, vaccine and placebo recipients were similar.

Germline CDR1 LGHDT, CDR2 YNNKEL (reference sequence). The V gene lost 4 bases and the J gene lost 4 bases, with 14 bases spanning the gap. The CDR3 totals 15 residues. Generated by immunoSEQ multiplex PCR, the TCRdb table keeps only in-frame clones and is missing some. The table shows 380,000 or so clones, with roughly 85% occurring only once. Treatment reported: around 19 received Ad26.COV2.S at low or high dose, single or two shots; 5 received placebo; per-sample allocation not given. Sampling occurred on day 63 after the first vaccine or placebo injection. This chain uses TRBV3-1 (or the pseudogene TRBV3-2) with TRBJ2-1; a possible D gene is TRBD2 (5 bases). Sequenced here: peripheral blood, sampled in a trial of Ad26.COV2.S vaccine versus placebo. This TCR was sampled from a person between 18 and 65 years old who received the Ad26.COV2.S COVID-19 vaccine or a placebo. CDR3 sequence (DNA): TGTGCCAGCAGCCCCACCCCCGGGGTTTACAATGAGCAGTTCTTC. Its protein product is CASSPTPGVYNEQFF.